This record covers a single T cell receptor beta chain. Germline CDR1 reads LNHNV; CDR2 reads YYDKDF (reference sequence). This CDR3 is 15 amino acids long. Unmatched junction bases numbered 3, after V lost 1 base and J lost 3 bases. These data come from a study of blood T cell repertoires in COVID-19. Turning to the study itself: Some COVID-19 samples were acute and others convalescent; all came from the United States, Italy and Spain.

As handled by the study authors: Amplification from reference gene primers served as the basis for estimated nucleated cell counts. The table came from immunoSEQ multiplex PCR; TCRdb's copy has only in-frame clones and leaves some out. V, J and clone size reflect that table, while D and trimming were determined from the DNA. The sample shows roughly 410,000 clones, 80% to 90% of them seen only once. The clonotype comes from a man aged 40-49 years with acute or convalescent COVID-19. The chain links TRBV15 to TRBJ2-7; TRBD2 matches at 10 bases. Sequences were obtained from peripheral blood. The CDR3 here is CATSRGGTSVYEQYF. CDR3 coding DNA: TGTGCCACCAGCAGAGGCGGGACTAGCGTCTACGAGCAGTACTTC.